These 13 T cell receptor beta chains originate from one sample sequenced in a study of esophageal squamous cell carcinoma under preoperative chemotherapy. TCRdb analysed the PCR reads with MiXCR anew, one entry per CDR3 protein. Altogether some 30,000 distinct CDR3 sequences are present, 50% to 60% being singletons, with the ten largest covering more than 20%. This sample's time point: after preoperative PTX-NDP chemotherapy. This sample was taken from a patient given preoperative chemotherapy. Source of these receptors: a human donor with esophageal squamous cell carcinoma. The donor label of this sample is uncertain.

With regard to this clonotype: In this CDR3 the conserved last residue, phenylalanine or tryptophan, is missing, so a read error is likely. The DNA is left out, because the CDR3 cannot be placed on it with certainty; the CDR3 is given as TCRdb lists it. This chain uses TRBV7-2 with TRBJ2-3; TRBD1, the table's D call, lacks a check against the DNA. Per germline, CDR1 SGHTA and CDR2 FQGNSA. The CDR3 length equals 12 residues, ends included. This CDR3 reads CASSSGGVSRVP.

About this clonotype itself: This could be a read error, since a much larger clone is one nucleotide away. The rearrangement joins TRBV19 to TRBJ2-2, with 9 bases lining up with TRBD1. Germline assignment: CDR1 LNHDA and CDR2 SQIVND (reference sequence). The CDR3 runs to 15 residues. For the CDR3, the DNA is TGTGCCAGTAGTATGGGACAGGGAATAAGGGGGGCGCTGTTTTTT. Amino acid sequence: CASSMGQGIRGALFF.

In regard to this clonotype: Compared with germline, one end of the junction differs, possibly owing to a read error. CDR3 amino acids: CASSLLDRARDMQYF. Written as DNA, the CDR3 is TGTGCCAGCAGCTTGCTGGACCGAGCCAGAGATATGCAGTACTTT. This rearrangement joins TRBV7-2 to TRBJ2-5, with D uncertain. The CDR3 length is 15 residues. CDR1 is SGHTA, CDR2 FQGNSA, per germline.

There are a few counts of this clonotype. This chain links TRBV6-1 with TRBJ2-1; 8 nucleotides align to TRBD2. The J segment lost 13 bases and the V segment lost 3 bases, leaving 11 bases of the junction unmatched. Germline lookup yields CDR1 MNHNS and CDR2 SASEGT. This CDR3 has 14 residues. CDR3 sequence (DNA): TGTGCCAGCAGTGAGGGACTAGGGGGAGAGACCCAGTTCTTC. It translates to CASSEGLGGETQFF.

The CDR3 region is CARGFGGEVEDTQYF. In DNA, the CDR3 is TGTGCCAGGGGCTTCGGTGGCGAAGTCGAAGATACGCAGTACTTC. The rearrangement joins TRBV7-6 to TRBJ2-3; D unclear. The DNA matches TRBJ2-7 better at its end, which makes the J call doubtful. This CDR3 has 15 residues. CDR1 and CDR2 from the germline V gene are SGHVS and FNYEAQ.

This clonotype ranks as medium-sized. The J gene is TRBJ2-5, the V gene TRBV11-1, with 7 bases lining up with TRBD2. The germline gives CDR1 SGHAT, CDR2 FQDESV (reference sequence). The J segment lost 2 bases and the V segment lost 0 bases, leaving 9 bases of the junction unmatched. CDR3 length equals 17 residues. The CDR3 nucleotides read TGTGCCAGCAGCTTAGCGGGTCTCCAGGGAGGGCAAGAGACCCAGTACTTC. This encodes CASSLAGLQGGQETQYF.

Of note for this clonotype: Just one base apart from a much larger clone, this may be a read error. The V call is TRBV12-3 or TRBV12-4, the J call TRBJ2-2; TRBD2 might be the D (5 bases). The length of the CDR3 is 11 residues. The CDR3 here is CASSRSGEPFF. The CDR3, as DNA: TGTGCCAGCAGTAGGTCCGGGGAGCCGTTTTTT.

V and J are TRBV7-6 and TRBJ2-1; 8 bases map to TRBD2. The CDR3 is made up of 14 amino acids. V dropped 5 bases and J dropped 4; count of bases not matched to a gene: 4. The germline V gene has CDR1 SGHVS and CDR2 FNYEAQ. CDR3 residues: CASSLGTSYNEQFF. Written as DNA, the CDR3 is TGTGCCAGCAGCCTCGGGACTAGTTACAATGAGCAGTTCTTC.

This clonotype was counted once. Likely a read error: the CDR3 ends without its conserved phenylalanine or tryptophan. It is unclear where the CDR3 begins or ends on the DNA, so no DNA is shown, and the CDR3 is as TCRdb lists it. This sequence joins TRBV7-8 and TRBJ2-5. From germline, CDR1 is SGHVS and CDR2 FQNEAQ. Termini included, the CDR3 measures 13 amino acids. The CDR3 here is CASSLRHQETRYS.

The count of this clonotype is one. The chain joins TRBV5-3 to TRBJ2-3; 12 positions agree with TRBD2. TRBV5-3 is filed as an ORF, its function uncertain. The CDR3 length is 15 residues. V trimming: 2 bases; J trimming: 6 bases; junction bases outside the gene matches: 4. The CDR3 bases are TGTGCCAGAAGCTTTCGTCTAGCGGGGGGGGATACGCAGTATTTT. As protein: CARSFRLAGGDTQYF.

This chain uses TRBV6-5 with TRBJ2-7; D may be TRBD1 (5 bases). The germline V gene encodes CDR1 MNHEY and CDR2 SVGAGI. CDR3 length equals 16 residues. Trimming took 1 base from V and 0 from J, leaving 13 bases between them. The CDR3 DNA sequence: TGTGCCAGCAGTTACTGGGCCAGGGCGAGCTCCTACGAGCAGTACTTC. Protein product: CASSYWARASSYEQYF.

The rearrangement uses TRBV10-3 and TRBJ2-2; a weak D match, TRBD1 (5 bases). Germline assignment: CDR1 ENHRY and CDR2 SYGVKD. The CDR3 spans 14 residues. The ends were cut back, 5 bases at V and 2 bases at J, with 9 bases in the middle. CDR3 DNA: TGTGCCATCAGTCCCCAGGGCAACACCGGGGAGCTGTTTTTT. It specifies CAISPQGNTGELFF.

By sample fraction, this clonotype is medium-sized. The chain is built from TRBV11-1 and TRBJ2-5; a possible D gene is TRBD2 (6 bases). Germline V gene sequence: CDR1 SGHAT, CDR2 FQDESV (reference sequence). V was clipped by 1 base and J by 7 bases, with 10 bases between them. The CDR3 runs to 13 residues. The CDR3 spells CASSLEQGGTQYF. The CDR3 DNA is TGTGCCAGCAGCTTAGAGCAGGGAGGGACCCAGTACTTC.